This T cell receptor beta chain is from a study of CD8 T cells in ankylosing spondylitis. Study conclusions and caveats: A motif in TCR beta, a set of eight highly homologous variants, appeared characteristic of ankylosing spondylitis blood.

Germline CDR1 reads SGHRS; CDR2 reads YFSETQ. Trimming took 4 bases from V and 4 from J, leaving 14 bases between them. The CDR3 covers 14 residues. Via MiXCR, TCRdb re-called the 5' RACE reads, giving one row per CDR3 protein. The repertoire holds about 220,000 distinct CDR3 sequences, with about 7.3% as singletons. Many counts were recorded for this clonotype. The antigen remains unidentified. The J gene is TRBJ1-1, the V gene TRBV5-1; D is uncertain. The sequence was collected from a male donor with ankylosing spondylitis. Sequenced material: blood, either unsorted or a sorted T cell fraction (not recorded which). The CDR3 protein is CASSPYTRGTEAFF. The DNA of the CDR3 is TGCGCCAGCAGCCCGTACACCCGCGGCACTGAAGCTTTCTTT.